Listed below are T cell receptor beta chains from one sample, sequenced in a study of cytomegalovirus exposure and HLA in healthy donors. Assay: immunoSEQ multiplex PCR; the TCRdb copy retains only in-frame clones and omits some. Altogether some 180,000 clones are present, over 75% being singletons, with the ten largest covering about 2.3%. Material: PBMCs. These receptors originate from a male donor in good health and CMV-seronegative. Both conserved end residues are part of each CDR3. A D gene is named only where the DNA matches it firmly. Some rows have no size entry. The others give once, few or many, or a class for an expanded clone.

d_call | cdr3_length | j_call | v_call | clone_size | cdr3_aa | cdr3_nt
NA | 14 | TRBJ2-7 | TRBV7-2 | NA | CASSLAGGTYEQYF | TGTGCCAGCAGCTTAGCAGGGGGTACCTACGAGCAGTACTTC
NA | 15 | TRBJ1-3 | TRBV5-1 | NA | CASSVMTGSGNTIYF | TGCGCCAGCAGCGTTATGACAGGCTCTGGAAACACCATATATTTT
NA | 13 | TRBJ1-2 | TRBV10-2 | NA | CASAEDRNYGYTF | TGCGCCAGCGCAGAAGACAGGAACTATGGCTACACCTTC
TRBD2 | 17 | TRBJ2-5 | TRBV5-4 | NA | CASSYGTSGGARETQYF | TGTGCCAGCAGCTATGGGACTAGCGGGGGGGCTAGGGAGACCCAGTACTTC
NA | 18 | TRBJ2-7 | TRBV7-6 | NA | CASSLASGQRGFSYEQYF | TGTGCCAGCAGCTTAGCGTCGGGGCAGAGGGGGTTCTCCTACGAGCAGTACTTC
TRBD1 | 16 | TRBJ2-3 | TRBV11-2 | NA | CASSPLGQGAADTQYF | TGTGCCAGCAGCCCCCTAGGGCAGGGGGCAGCAGATACGCAGTATTTT
NA | 10 | TRBJ1-2 | TRBV28 | NA | CASRRYGYTF | TGTGCCAGCAGGCGCTATGGCTACACCTTC
TRBD2 | 14 | TRBJ2-7 | TRBV6-5 | NA | CASSYGGGAYEQYF | TGTGCCAGCAGTTACGGCGGGGGGGCCTACGAGCAGTACTTC
NA | 13 | TRBJ1-2 | TRBV5-1 | NA | CASSLDLRGSYTF | TGCGCCAGCAGCCTAGATCTACGAGGCAGCTACACCTTC
TRBD1 | 11 | TRBJ1-1 | TRBV20-1 | few | CSATLGGTAFF | TGCAGTGCTACATTAGGGGGCACTGCTTTCTTT
TRBD2 | 19 | TRBJ2-5 | TRBV7-6 | NA | CASSLGSGMSGGQLETQYF | TGTGCCAGCAGCCTCGGATCCGGGATGAGCGGGGGGCAATTAGAGACCCAGTACTTC
NA | 16 | TRBJ1-1 | TRBV7-8 | NA | CASSLAAAREGTEAFF | TGTGCCAGCAGCTTAGCAGCGGCGCGCGAAGGCACTGAAGCTTTCTTT
NA | 12 | TRBJ2-7 | TRBV14 | NA | CASSQGPLSQYF | TGTGCCAGCAGCCAAGGTCCCCTTTCGCAGTACTTC
TRBD2 | 15 | TRBJ2-7 | TRBV2 | NA | CASSLAGGLRGEQYF | TGTGCCAGCAGTTTAGCGGGGGGGCTTCGGGGCGAGCAGTACTTC
TRBD1 | 15 | TRBJ2-5 | TRBV5-1 | NA | CASSLWGQRAETQYF | TGCGCCAGCAGCTTGTGGGGACAGAGAGCGGAGACCCAGTACTTC
NA | 13 | TRBJ1-2 | TRBV28 | NA | CASSRGNPHGYTF | TGTGCCAGCAGCCGGGGGAACCCCCATGGCTACACCTTC
NA | 14 | TRBJ2-2 | TRBV6-1 | NA | CATPTPRDTGELFF | TGTGCCACCCCTACCCCCCGAGACACCGGGGAGCTGTTTTTT
TRBD1 | 13 | TRBJ2-7 | TRBV7-2 | NA | CASLGTGGHEQYF | TGTGCCAGCCTGGGGACAGGGGGCCACGAGCAGTACTTC
NA | 14 | TRBJ2-5 | TRBV18 | NA | CASSPRQSQETQYF | TGTGCCAGCTCACCTAGACAGTCCCAAGAGACCCAGTACTTC
NA | 18 | TRBJ1-6 | TRBV11-2 | NA | CASSSTRTSSSYNSPLHF | TGTGCCAGCAGCTCTACACGGACAAGTAGCTCCTATAATTCACCCCTCCACTTT
NA | 15 | TRBJ1-1 | TRBV18 | NA | CASSPRGPGDTEAFF | TGTGCCAGCTCACCCCGAGGGCCCGGGGACACTGAAGCTTTCTTT
NA | 13 | TRBJ1-2 | TRBV9 | NA | CASSVYQGRGYTF | TGTGCCAGCAGCGTTTACCAGGGCCGCGGCTACACCTTC
NA | 13 | TRBJ1-2 | TRBV29-1 | NA | CSVVFVSTQGYTF | TGCAGCGTTGTTTTTGTCTCTACACAGGGCTACACCTTC
NA | 15 | TRBJ2-7 | TRBV9 | few | CASSVGSGVSYEQYF | TGTGCCAGCAGCGTAGGATCAGGGGTCTCTTACGAGCAGTACTTC
TRBD2 | 14 | TRBJ2-4 | TRBV2 | NA | CASSEVPGREGQYF | TGTGCCAGCAGTGAAGTTCCGGGGCGGGAGGGTCAGTACTTC
TRBD1 | 15 | TRBJ2-7 | TRBV5-4 | NA | CASSYPGQGYYEQYF | TGTGCCAGCAGCTACCCGGGACAGGGTTACTACGAGCAGTACTTC
TRBD1 | 15 | TRBJ1-1 | TRBV18 | NA | CASSPNRDRGTEAFF | TGTGCCAGCTCACCCAATCGGGACAGGGGGACTGAAGCTTTCTTT
NA | 14 | TRBJ2-7 | TRBV6-1 | NA | CASSDQGGSYEQYF | TGTGCCAGCAGTGACCAGGGAGGTTCGTACGAGCAGTACTTC
TRBD2 | 14 | TRBJ2-7 | TRBV9 | NA | CASSGGGISVEQYF | TGTGCCAGCAGCGGCGGGGGTATATCTGTAGAGCAGTACTTC
NA | 13 | TRBJ1-2 | TRBV2 | once | CASSKAGNYGYTF | TGTGCCAGCAGTAAGGCAGGGAACTATGGCTACACCTTC
TRBD2 | 15 | TRBJ2-7 | TRBV5-6 | NA | CASSLLAGPSYEQYF | TGTGCCAGCAGCTTACTAGCGGGGCCTTCCTACGAGCAGTACTTC
NA | 11 | TRBJ1-5 | TRBV5-8 | NA | CASGQFQPQHF | TGTGCCAGCGGGCAGTTCCAGCCCCAGCATTTT
TRBD1 | 15 | TRBJ1-5 | TRBV10-3 | NA | CATGVRGQSNQPQHF | TGTGCCACCGGAGTGAGGGGGCAAAGCAATCAGCCCCAGCATTTT
TRBD1 | 14 | TRBJ1-4 | TRBV18 | NA | CASSPTGTEEKLFF | TGTGCCAGCTCACCAACCGGGACAGAGGAAAAACTGTTTTTT
TRBD1 | 15 | TRBJ1-2 | TRBV6-1 | NA | CASSEGTVEAYGYTF | TGTGCCAGCAGTGAGGGGACAGTCGAAGCCTATGGCTACACCTTC
TRBD1 | 13 | TRBJ1-2 | TRBV9 | NA | CASSWRTGDGYTF | TGTGCCAGCAGCTGGAGGACAGGGGATGGCTACACCTTC
NA | 12 | TRBJ2-5 | TRBV9 | few | CASSVGGETQYF | TGTGCCAGCAGCGTAGGCGGGGAGACCCAGTACTTC
NA | 14 | TRBJ1-2 | TRBV5-1 | NA | CASSLAREWDGYTF | TGCGCCAGCAGCTTGGCCCGGGAATGGGATGGCTACACCTTC